Shown below are 24 T cell receptor beta chains from a single sample sequenced in a study of shared clonotypes between healthy human individuals. Clones were sequenced by immunoSEQ multiplex PCR, and TCRdb holds only the in-frame ones, with some missing. Among millions of clones listed, around 94% were seen once. The sequencing input was naive CD4+ T cells sorted from blood. The subset was: CD45RA+ positively selected. The origin of the receptors is a young man in good health.

This clone was seen only once. J is TRBJ1-2 and V is TRBV10-2; D may be TRBD1 (6 bases). Trimming left V 6 bases short and J 0 bases short, with 14 bases between. CDR3 length: 15 amino acids. The germline V gene encodes CDR1 WSHSY and CDR2 SAAADI. CDR3 residues: CASRATGSANYGYTF. The CDR3 nucleotides read TGCGCCAGCAGGGCCACAGGGTCGGCTAACTATGGCTACACCTTC.

This chain connects TRBV7-9 to TRBJ2-5; D gene unclear. The length of the CDR3 is 15 residues. The germline V gene has CDR1 SEHNR and CDR2 FQNEAQ (reference sequence). V lost 0 bases and J lost 0, with 8 bases in between. The CDR3 nucleotides read TGTGCCAGCAGCTTAGCGGGGTGGTACCAAGAGACCCAGTACTTC. Translated: CASSLAGWYQETQYF.

This clone was observed once. The chain employs TRBV5-1 and TRBJ2-3; 11 nucleotides align to TRBD2. The CDR3 consists of 16 residues. V was pared by 1 base and J by 7 bases, with 8 bases of the junction left unmatched. Per the germline V gene, CDR1 is SGHRS and CDR2 is YFSETQ. CDR3 residues: CASSLSGTSGSHTQYF. The CDR3 DNA sequence: TGCGCCAGCAGCTTGAGTGGGACTAGCGGTTCACATACGCAGTATTTT.

The rearrangement uses TRBV10-2 and TRBJ2-7; perhaps TRBD2 as D (6 bases). The length of the CDR3 is 15 residues. Germline V gene data show CDR1 as WSHSY and CDR2 as SAAADI. Trimming stripped 6 bases from V and 4 bases from J, with 19 bases between. The CDR3 here is CASRESGVAEYEQYF. The CDR3 bases are TGCGCCAGCAGGGAATCGGGGGTAGCTGAATACGAGCAGTACTTC.

V usage is TRBV4-3 and J usage is TRBJ1-2; a weak D match, TRBD1 (5 bases). Trimming removed 0 bases at V and 8 bases at J, with 13 bases between. CDR3 length equals 14 residues. CDR1 LGHNA and CDR2 YSLEER come from the germline V gene. The CDR3 coding sequence is TGCGCCAGCAGCCAAGATCCCGGGGGTCGCGGCTACACCTTC. It is translated as CASSQDPGGRGYTF.

V usage is TRBV10-2 and J usage is TRBJ2-3; 12 bases agree with TRBD2. Germline loops: CDR1 WSHSY, CDR2 SAAADI. J gave up 2 bases and V 3 bases, and 6 bases lay outside the gene matches. This CDR3 has 17 residues. CDR3 nucleotide sequence: TGCGCCAGCAGTGATTTCGCTAGCGGGGGGGTCACAGATACGCAGTATTTT. Translating gives CASSDFASGGVTDTQYF.

This chain joins TRBV5-4 and TRBJ2-5; the match to TRBD2 covers 9 bases. The CDR3 is made up of 15 amino acids. V shed 4 bases, J shed 3 bases, and the junction held 7 bases outside the gene matches. CDR1 is SGHNT and CDR2 is YYREEE in the germline V gene (reference sequence). The CDR3 sequence is CASSPGTSLKETQYF. CDR3 nucleotides: TGTGCCAGCAGCCCTGGGACTAGCCTAAAAGAGACCCAGTACTTC.

The sample holds one count of this clone. The rearrangement uses TRBV5-1 and TRBJ1-1, with no clear D. Trimming cost V 5 bases and J 7 bases, with 6 bases left between them. The germline CDR1 and CDR2 sequences are SGHRS and YFSETQ. CDR3 length equals 10 residues. The CDR3 sequence is CASSDREAFF. The CDR3, as DNA: TGCGCCAGCAGTGACCGTGAAGCTTTCTTT.

About this clone: The same CDR3 is also encoded by other DNA sequences in this sample. The chain couples TRBV7-2 to TRBJ2-7; the D is unclear. The CDR3 contains 11 residues. Germline V gene sequence: CDR1 SGHTA, CDR2 FQGNSA. Trimming took off 2 bases at V and 4 bases at J, with 3 bases between the two ends. The CDR3 bases are TGTGCCAGCAGCTTAAGTTACGAGCAGTACTTC. It codes for CASSLSYEQYF. Together with reference TRBV7-2 and TRBJ2-7, the CDR3 gives the full variable domain: GAGVSQSPSNKVTEKGKDVELRCDPISGHTALYWYRQSLGQGLEFLIYFQGNSAPDKSGLPSDRFSAERTGGSVSTLTIQRTQQEDSAVYLCASSLSYEQYFGPGTRLTVT.

The rearrangement links TRBV6-6 to TRBJ2-7, with 13 bases identical to TRBD2. This CDR3 has 14 residues. The germline V gene encodes CDR1 MNHNY and CDR2 SVGAGI (reference sequence). V lost 8 bases and J lost 1; bases outside the gene matches: 2. Written as DNA, the CDR3 is TGTGCCAGCTGGACTAGCGGGGGTTCCTACGAGCAGTACTTC. It specifies CASWTSGGSYEQYF.

Turning to this clone: Distinct nucleotide sequences in the sample also encode this CDR3. V and J are TRBV27 and TRBJ1-1; 9 nucleotides match TRBD1. The CDR3 spans 14 residues. Germline CDR1 and CDR2: MNHEY and SMNVEV (reference sequence). V lost 3 bases to trimming and J lost 4 bases; unmatched junction nucleotides: 3. Here the CDR3 reads CASSFDRGGTEAFF. The CDR3 coding sequence is TGTGCCAGCAGTTTCGACAGGGGGGGCACTGAAGCTTTCTTT.

This chain joins TRBV5-6 and TRBJ2-6; D is uncertain. This CDR3 spans 15 amino acids. The ends were cut back, 3 bases at V and 0 bases at J, with 7 bases in the middle. Germline V lookup: CDR1 SGHDT, CDR2 YYEEEE. The CDR3 loop reads CASSSLGSGANVLTF. CDR3 in DNA: TGTGCCAGCAGCTCCCTAGGCTCTGGGGCCAACGTCCTGACTTTC.

The chain couples TRBV13 to TRBJ1-2; D gene unclear. The CDR3 extends over 16 amino acids. Germline V gives CDR1 PRHDT, CDR2 FYEKMQ (reference sequence). V was cut by 0 bases and J by 2 bases, with 13 bases left in between. This chain's CDR3 is CASSLGGRTVNYGYTF. CDR3 in DNA: TGTGCCAGCAGCTTAGGCGGCAGGACGGTGAACTATGGCTACACCTTC.

The chain couples TRBV16 to TRBJ2-7; D is unclear. CDR1 is KGHSY and CDR2 is FQNENV in the germline V gene. Between the trimmed V and J ends, which lost 4 bases and 1 base, there was a span of 20 bases. The CDR3 is 17 amino acids. The CDR3 coding sequence is TGTGCCAGCAGCCCCTCCCTTCCGAGTCTCTTTTCCTACGAGCAGTACTTC. Residues: CASSPSLPSLFSYEQYF.

In this sample, this clone turned up once. V gene TRBV10-3 combines with J gene TRBJ1-2; the match to TRBD1 covers 8 bases. Looked up from germline, CDR1 is ENHRY and CDR2 is SYGVKD. Trimming removed 10 bases from V and 5 bases from J; junction bases left unmatched: 9. This CDR3 region has 13 residues. The CDR3 spells CATTDRGGYGYTF. The DNA for the CDR3 is TGTGCCACTACAGACAGGGGCGGGTATGGCTACACCTTC.

The chain couples TRBV18 to TRBJ1-5; perhaps TRBD1 as D (5 bases). V gave up 3 bases and J gave up 0 bases, with 18 bases separating them. This CDR3 is 18 amino acids long. From germline, CDR1 is KGHSH and CDR2 LQKENI. The CDR3 DNA reads as TGTGCCAGCTCACCCCCTCAGGGTATCCATTATAGCAATCAGCCCCAGCATTTT. This gives the protein CASSPPQGIHYSNQPQHF.

The genes are TRBV18 and TRBJ1-2; D is ambiguous. Germline loops: CDR1 KGHSH, CDR2 LQKENI. With 6 bases removed from V and 0 bases from J, the gap between germline ends came to 14 bases. The CDR3 consists of 15 residues. The CDR3 spells CASSQSRSTNYGYTF. CDR3 sequence (DNA): TGTGCCAGCTCGCAGAGCAGGAGTACTAACTATGGCTACACCTTC.

The chain joins TRBV2 to TRBJ2-4; no firm D call. The CDR3 is 12 residues long. With 5 bases removed from V and 3 bases from J, the gap between germline ends came to 5 bases. The germline V gene has CDR1 SNHLY and CDR2 FYNNEI. The CDR3 spells CASSNFKNIQYF. CDR3 nucleotides: TGTGCCAGCAGTAACTTCAAAAACATTCAGTACTTC. Full variable domain (outside the CDR3, taken from reference TRBV2 and TRBJ2-4): EPEVTQTPSHQVTQMGQEVILRCVPISNHLYFYWYRQILGQKVEFLVSFYNNEISEKSEIFDDQFSVERPDGSNFTLKIRSTKLEDSAMYFCASSNFKNIQYFGAGTRLSVL.

CDR3 residues: CASSDAGLTYEQYF. As DNA, the CDR3 is TGTGCCAGCAGTGACGCGGGCCTAACCTACGAGCAGTACTTC. The V call is TRBV2, the J call TRBJ2-7, with TRBD2 as a possible D gene (5 bases). This CDR3 region has 14 residues. Trimming stripped 3 bases from V and 2 bases from J, with 11 bases between. Germline CDR1 SNHLY, CDR2 FYNNEI.

Here the CDR3 reads CASSLRGQQQETQYF. The CDR3 DNA follows: TGTGCCAGCAGCTTAAGAGGACAGCAACAAGAGACCCAGTACTTC. This sequence joins TRBV11-2 and TRBJ2-5; weak D call: TRBD1 (6 bases). The CDR3 spans 15 residues. Germline CDR1 is SGHAT and CDR2 is FQNNGV. V was pared by 2 bases and J by 2 bases, with 12 bases between.

The chain carries TRBV4-1 and TRBJ1-1, with a tentative D call TRBD1 (5 bases). CDR1 is MGHRA and CDR2 is YSYEKL in the germline V gene. The V gene lost 6 bases and the J gene lost 4 bases, with 21 bases spanning the gap. The CDR3 has 16 residues. CDR3 nucleotide sequence: TGCGCCAGCAGTCATTCGCCGTTAAGGGGTACCACTGAAGCTTTCTTT. This encodes CASSHSPLRGTTEAFF.

This clone came up a few times. This specimen includes other DNA sequences encoding the same CDR3. The J gene is TRBJ2-3, the V gene TRBV9; D unclear. V was trimmed by 0 bases and J by 0 bases, leaving 8 bases between them. Per germline, CDR1 SGDLS and CDR2 YYNGEE. This CDR3 spans 15 amino acids. The CDR3 nucleotides read TGTGCCAGCAGCGTAGGGGCTAGTAGCACAGATACGCAGTATTTT. Protein product: CASSVGASSTDTQYF.

V and J are TRBV10-3 and TRBJ1-4; 10 bases fit TRBD1. The CDR3 has 17 amino acids. Per germline, CDR1 ENHRY and CDR2 SYGVKD. Unmatched junction bases numbered 16, after V lost 3 bases and J lost 12 bases. The CDR3 reads CAISDRKGDRGIGELFF. The DNA for the CDR3 is TGTGCCATCAGTGACCGGAAGGGGGACAGGGGAATAGGTGAACTGTTTTTT.

A remark on this clone: This CDR3 is also generated by other DNA sequences in the sample. This rearrangement joins TRBV5-4 to TRBJ2-3; D is unresolved. The CDR3 sequence is 14 residues long. From germline, CDR1 is SGHNT and CDR2 YYREEE (reference sequence). V was pared by 0 bases and J by 1 base, with 6 bases between. The CDR3 reads CASSLALGTDTQYF. In DNA, the CDR3 is TGTGCCAGCAGCTTGGCGCTCGGCACAGATACGCAGTATTTT.